Sequencing of this T cell receptor (beta chain) was carried out in a study of OX40 agonist ivuxolimab in advanced cancers. Study results and limitations: People who partly responded at 0.1-3.0 mg/kg had some of the least clonal expansion seen.

Of note for this clone: Its specificity is not known.

The method was immunoSEQ multiplex PCR; TCRdb's version includes in-frame clones alone and lacks a portion of them. The data contain some 73,000 clones, 85% to 90% of them singletons. The CDR3 consists of 12 residues. Patients had blood sampled at baseline and again on cycle 4 day 1 and cycle 7 day 1. This TCR was sampled from an adult with an advanced solid tumor such as melanoma, head and neck, liver or kidney cancer. The gene calls are TRBV21-1 and TRBJ2-7; TRBD1 was called by the table and not checked on the DNA. TRBV21-1 is flagged as a pseudogene. The specimen was CD4+ or CD8+ T cells sorted from blood, collected in a trial of the OX40 agonist ivuxolimab. CDR3: CASSPVVPRGYF. Written as DNA, the CDR3 is TGTGCCAGCAGCCCCGTCGTGCCCAGGGGGTACTTC.